The clone carrying this T cell receptor beta chain was seen once. The CDR3 is 17 amino acids. Between the trimmed V and J ends, which lost 0 bases and 0 bases, there was a span of 13 bases. Germline lookup yields CDR1 SGHRS and CDR2 YFSETQ. All enrollees were roughly 18 to 100 years old and from about 24 US areas. Recovered status in Cohort 3 required two negative PCRs, clearance, or symptom resolution. Assay: immunoSEQ multiplex PCR; the TCRdb copy retains only in-frame clones and omits some. The data hold hundreds of thousands of clones, with around 89% observed a single time. This entry comes from a study of blood T cell repertoires in COVID-19.

This chain uses TRBV5-1 with TRBJ1-3, with D maybe TRBD1 (5 bases). The clonotype comes from a man aged 40-55 years who had recovered from COVID-19. Specimen: PBMCs or T cells enriched from blood (not recorded which). CDR3 DNA: TGCGCCAGCAGCTTGGTATGGGGAGGGGACTCTGGAAACACCATATATTTT. This codes for CASSLVWGGDSGNTIYF.